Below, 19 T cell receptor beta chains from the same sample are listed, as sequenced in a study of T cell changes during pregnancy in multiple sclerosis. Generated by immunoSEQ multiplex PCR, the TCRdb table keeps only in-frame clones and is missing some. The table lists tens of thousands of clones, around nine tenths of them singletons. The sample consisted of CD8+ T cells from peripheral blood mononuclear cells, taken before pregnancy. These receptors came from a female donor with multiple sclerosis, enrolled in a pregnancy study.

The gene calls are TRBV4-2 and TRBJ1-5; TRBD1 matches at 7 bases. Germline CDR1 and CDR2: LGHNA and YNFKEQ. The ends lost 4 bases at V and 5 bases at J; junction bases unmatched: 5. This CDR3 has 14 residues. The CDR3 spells CASSLNRGDQPQHF. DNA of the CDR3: TGTGCCAGCAGCCTAAACAGGGGCGATCAGCCCCAGCATTTT.

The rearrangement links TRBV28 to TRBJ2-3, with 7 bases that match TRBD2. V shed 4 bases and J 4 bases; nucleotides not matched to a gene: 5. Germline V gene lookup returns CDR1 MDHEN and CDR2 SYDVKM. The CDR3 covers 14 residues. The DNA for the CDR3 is TGTGCCAGCAGTTCTCGGCTAGCGGCAGATACGCAGTATTTT. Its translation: CASSSRLAADTQYF.

DNA for the CDR3: TGTGCCAGCAGTCAGGGTTTAGGCACCGGGGAGCTGTTTTTT. This gives the protein CASSQGLGTGELFF. This chain links TRBV7-3 with TRBJ2-2, with D maybe TRBD1 (5 bases). The germline V gene has CDR1 SGHTA and CDR2 FQGTGA. V was pared by 6 bases and J by 4 bases, with 12 bases between. The CDR3 has 14 residues.

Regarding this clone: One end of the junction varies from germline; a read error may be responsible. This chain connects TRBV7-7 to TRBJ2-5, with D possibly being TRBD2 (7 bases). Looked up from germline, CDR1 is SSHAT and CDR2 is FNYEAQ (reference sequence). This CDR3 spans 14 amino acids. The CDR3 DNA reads TGTGCTAGCAGCCTCGGGGGGCGCAGAGAGACCCAGTACTTC. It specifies CASSLGGRRETQYF.

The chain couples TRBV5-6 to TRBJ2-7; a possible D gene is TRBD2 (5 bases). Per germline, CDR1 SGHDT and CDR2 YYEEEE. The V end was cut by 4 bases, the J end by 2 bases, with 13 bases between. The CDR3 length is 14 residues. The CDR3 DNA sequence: TGTGCCAGCAGCCCTAGACTAAATCCCTACGAGCAGTACTTC. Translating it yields CASSPRLNPYEQYF.

In DNA, the CDR3 is TGTGCCATCAGTGAGAAGGGGATGGACAATGAGCAGTTCTTC. Protein: CAISEKGMDNEQFF. J is TRBJ2-1 and V is TRBV10-3, with TRBD1 as a possible D gene (5 bases). V was cut by 2 bases and J by 5 bases, with 10 bases left in between. The CDR3 length is 14 residues. Germline loops: CDR1 ENHRY, CDR2 SYGVKD.

CDR3 sequence: CASSPARGGSSYEQYF. For the CDR3, the DNA is TGCGCCAGCAGCCCCGCACGGGGAGGCAGCTCCTACGAGCAGTACTTC. This sequence joins TRBV4-3 and TRBJ2-7; possibly TRBD2 for D (6 bases). Germline V CDR1 and CDR2: LGHNA, YSLEER. CDR3 length: 16 residues. Deletions cut 4 bases from V and 0 bases from J, with 16 bases between.

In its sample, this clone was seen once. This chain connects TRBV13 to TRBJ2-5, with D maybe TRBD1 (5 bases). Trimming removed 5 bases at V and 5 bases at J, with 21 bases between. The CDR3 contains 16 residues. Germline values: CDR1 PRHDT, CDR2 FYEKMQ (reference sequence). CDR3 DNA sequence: TGTGCCAGCAGCGACACCACCTCAGGGTTGGGGGAGACCCAGTACTTC. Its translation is CASSDTTSGLGETQYF.

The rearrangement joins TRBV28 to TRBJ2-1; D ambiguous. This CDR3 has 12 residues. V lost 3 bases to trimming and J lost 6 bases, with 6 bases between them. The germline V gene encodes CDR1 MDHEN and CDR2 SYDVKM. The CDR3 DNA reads TGTGCCAGCAGTTTTTACTCCAATGAGCAGTTCTTC. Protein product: CASSFYSNEQFF.

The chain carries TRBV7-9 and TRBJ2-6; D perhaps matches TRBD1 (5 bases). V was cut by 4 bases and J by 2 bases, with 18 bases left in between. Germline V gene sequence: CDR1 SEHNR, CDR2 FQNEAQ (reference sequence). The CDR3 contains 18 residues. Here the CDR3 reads CASSSAEGVSAGANVLTF. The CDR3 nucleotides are TGTGCCAGCAGCTCCGCAGAAGGGGTCTCGGCTGGGGCCAACGTCCTGACTTTC.

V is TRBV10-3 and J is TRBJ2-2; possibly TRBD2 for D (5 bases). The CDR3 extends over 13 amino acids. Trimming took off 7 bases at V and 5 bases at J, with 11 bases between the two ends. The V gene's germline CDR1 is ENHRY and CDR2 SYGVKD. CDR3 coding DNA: TGTGCCATCACACTAGGGTTAACCGGGGAGCTGTTTTTT. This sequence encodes CAITLGLTGELFF.

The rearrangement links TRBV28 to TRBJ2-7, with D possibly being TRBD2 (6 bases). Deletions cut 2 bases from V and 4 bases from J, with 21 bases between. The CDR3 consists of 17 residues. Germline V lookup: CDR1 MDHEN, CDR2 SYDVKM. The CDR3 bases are TGTGCCAGCAGTTTACCCCCTTGGCGGGGAGAGCGGTACGAGCAGTACTTC. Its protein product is CASSLPPWRGERYEQYF.

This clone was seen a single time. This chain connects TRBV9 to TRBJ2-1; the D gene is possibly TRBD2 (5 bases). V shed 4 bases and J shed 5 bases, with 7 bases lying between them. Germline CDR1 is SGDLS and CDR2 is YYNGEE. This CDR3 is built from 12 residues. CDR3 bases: TGTGCCAGCAGCCCGCGGGACAATGAGCAGTTCTTC. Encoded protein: CASSPRDNEQFF.

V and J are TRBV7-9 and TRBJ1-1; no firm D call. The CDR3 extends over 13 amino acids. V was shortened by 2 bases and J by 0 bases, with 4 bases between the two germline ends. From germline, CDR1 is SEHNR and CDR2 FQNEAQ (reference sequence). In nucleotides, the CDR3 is TGTGCCAGCAGCTTAACACTGAACACTGAAGCTTTCTTT. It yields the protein CASSLTLNTEAFF.

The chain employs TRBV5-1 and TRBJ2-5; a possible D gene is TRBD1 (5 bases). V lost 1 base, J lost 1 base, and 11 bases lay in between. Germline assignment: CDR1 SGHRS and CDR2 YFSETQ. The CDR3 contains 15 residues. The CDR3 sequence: CASSLYLGVQETQYF. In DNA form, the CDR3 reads TGCGCCAGCAGCTTGTATCTAGGGGTCCAAGAGACCCAGTACTTC. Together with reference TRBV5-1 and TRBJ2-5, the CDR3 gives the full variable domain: KAGVTQTPRYLIKTRGQQVTLSCSPISGHRSVSWYQQTPGQGLQFLFEYFSETQRNKGNFPGRFSGRQFSNSRSEMNVSTLELGDSALYLCASSLYLGVQETQYFGPGTRLLVL.

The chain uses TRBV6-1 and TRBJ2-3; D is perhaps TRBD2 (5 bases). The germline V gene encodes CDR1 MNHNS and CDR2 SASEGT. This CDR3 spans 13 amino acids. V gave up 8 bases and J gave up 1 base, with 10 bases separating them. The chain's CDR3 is CASSSFGTDTQYF. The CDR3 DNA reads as TGTGCCAGCTCTAGCTTTGGCACAGATACGCAGTATTTT.

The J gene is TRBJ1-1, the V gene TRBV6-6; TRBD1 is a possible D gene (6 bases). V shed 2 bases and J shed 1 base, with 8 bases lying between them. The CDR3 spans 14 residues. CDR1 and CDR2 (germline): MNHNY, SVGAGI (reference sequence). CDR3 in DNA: TGTGCCAGCAGTTACGACAGGAAGAACACTGAAGCTTTCTTT. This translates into CASSYDRKNTEAFF.

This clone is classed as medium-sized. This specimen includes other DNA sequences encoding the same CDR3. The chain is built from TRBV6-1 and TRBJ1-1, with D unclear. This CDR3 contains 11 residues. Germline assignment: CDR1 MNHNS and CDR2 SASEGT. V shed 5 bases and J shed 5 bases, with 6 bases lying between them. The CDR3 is CASSPGTEAFF. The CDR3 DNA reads TGTGCCAGCAGTCCCGGGACTGAAGCTTTCTTT.

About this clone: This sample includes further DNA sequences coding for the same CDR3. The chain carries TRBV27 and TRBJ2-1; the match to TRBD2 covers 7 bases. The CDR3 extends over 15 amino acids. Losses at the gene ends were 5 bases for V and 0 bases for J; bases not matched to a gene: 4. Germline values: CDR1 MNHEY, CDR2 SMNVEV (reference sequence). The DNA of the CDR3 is TGTGCCAGCAGTCTTAGCGGGTCCTCCTACAATGAGCAGTTCTTC. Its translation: CASSLSGSSYNEQFF.